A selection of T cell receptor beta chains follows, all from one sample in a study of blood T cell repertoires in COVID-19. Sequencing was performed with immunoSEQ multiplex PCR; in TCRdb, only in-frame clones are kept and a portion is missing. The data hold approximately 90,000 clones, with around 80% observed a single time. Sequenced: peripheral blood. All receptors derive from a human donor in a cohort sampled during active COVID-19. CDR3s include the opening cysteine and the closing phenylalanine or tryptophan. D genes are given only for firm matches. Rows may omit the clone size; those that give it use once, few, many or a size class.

CDR3nt: TGTGCCAGCAGTCCAGGGACTAGCGGGGTCTCCTACAATGAGCAGTTCTTC
CDR3aa: CASSPGTSGVSYNEQFF
j_gene: TRBJ2-1
v_gene: TRBV28
d_gene: TRBD2
abundance: NA

CDR3nt: TGTGCCAGCAGTGCCGCCGGGACAGGGAAACTGTTTTTT
CDR3aa: CASSAAGTGKLFF
j_gene: TRBJ1-4
v_gene: TRBV28
d_gene: TRBD1
abundance: NA

CDR3nt: TGTGCCAGCAGTTTCACCACAGGATCAGATACGCAGTATTTT
CDR3aa: CASSFTTGSDTQYF
j_gene: TRBJ2-3
v_gene: TRBV28
d_gene: NA
abundance: NA

CDR3nt: TGTGCCAGCAGTCGCCAGGACAGTCACTATGGCTACACCTTC
CDR3aa: CASSRQDSHYGYTF
j_gene: TRBJ1-2
v_gene: TRBV6-5
d_gene: NA
abundance: NA

CDR3nt: TGTGCCAGCAGCCATCGAGCCGCCGGGACTACCGCTAGCGAGCAGTACTTC
CDR3aa: CASSHRAAGTTASEQYF
j_gene: TRBJ2-7
v_gene: TRBV3-1/TRBV3-2
d_gene: TRBD2
abundance: NA

CDR3nt: TGTGCCAGCTCACAGGGTCTAGCGGGAGTCAATGAGCAGTTCTTC
CDR3aa: CASSQGLAGVNEQFF
j_gene: TRBJ2-1
v_gene: TRBV18
d_gene: TRBD2
abundance: NA

CDR3nt: TGTGCCAGCTCGTCCGTAGCGGGAGGAGGGGAGACCCAGTACTTC
CDR3aa: CASSSVAGGGETQYF
j_gene: TRBJ2-5
v_gene: TRBV18
d_gene: TRBD2
abundance: NA

CDR3nt: TGTGCCAGCAGTTTACCCAGGGCAGGGAAGAATGAAAAACTGTTTTTT
CDR3aa: CASSLPRAGKNEKLFF
j_gene: TRBJ1-4
v_gene: TRBV5-6
d_gene: NA
abundance: NA

CDR3nt: TGTGCCAGCAGCGCCACCCCGGGAGCCCTACCCGGGGAGCTGTTTTTT
CDR3aa: CASSATPGALPGELFF
j_gene: TRBJ2-2
v_gene: TRBV7-9
d_gene: NA
abundance: few

CDR3nt: TGCGCCAGCAGCCCACCCAGCGGGAACCAAGAGACCCAGTACTTC
CDR3aa: CASSPPSGNQETQYF
j_gene: TRBJ2-5
v_gene: TRBV5-1
d_gene: TRBD2
abundance: once

CDR3nt: TGTGCCACCAGCAGAGATCTTAAAGGACAGGGAGGAGGGCATTTT
CDR3aa: CATSRDLKGQGGGHF
j_gene: TRBJ1-5
v_gene: TRBV15
d_gene: TRBD1
abundance: NA

CDR3nt: TGTGCCAGCAGCAAACAGGGTGGTGGGGCCAACGTCCTGACTTTC
CDR3aa: CASSKQGGGANVLTF
j_gene: TRBJ2-6
v_gene: TRBV5-4
d_gene: NA
abundance: NA

CDR3nt: TGTGCCAGTAGTTCAACAGGGAGAGGTCCCTCCTACGAGCAGTACTTC
CDR3aa: CASSSTGRGPSYEQYF
j_gene: TRBJ2-7
v_gene: TRBV19
d_gene: NA
abundance: NA

CDR3nt: TGTGCCATCGGTACAGGGGGCAATCAGCCCCAGCATTTT
CDR3aa: CAIGTGGNQPQHF
j_gene: TRBJ1-5
v_gene: TRBV10-3
d_gene: TRBD1
abundance: once

CDR3nt: TGTGCCAGCAGCTTAGGGGACAGGTCCTACGAGCAGTACTTC
CDR3aa: CASSLGDRSYEQYF
j_gene: TRBJ2-7
v_gene: TRBV7-6
d_gene: TRBD1
abundance: NA

CDR3nt: TGTGCCAGCAGTCTAGCGGGAGGTGGGGAGCAGTACTTC
CDR3aa: CASSLAGGGEQYF
j_gene: TRBJ2-7
v_gene: TRBV6-2/TRBV6-3
d_gene: TRBD2
abundance: NA

CDR3nt: TGTGCCAGCAGTCGGACTTCAGGGGCCCAAGAGACCCAGTACTTC
CDR3aa: CASSRTSGAQETQYF
j_gene: TRBJ2-5
v_gene: TRBV6-5
d_gene: NA
abundance: NA